By sample share, the clone carrying this TCR beta chain is medium-sized. At the DNA level, this CDR3 is encoded by other sequences in the same sample as well. These data are taken from a study of control samples from healthy donors and cancer patients. Sequenced by immunoSEQ multiplex PCR; TCRdb stores in-frame clones only, minus some. The data contain about 98,000 clones, about 80% of them singletons. The V gene's germline CDR1 is SGHDT and CDR2 YYEEEE. CDR3 length: 12 residues. Trimming removed 2 bases at V and 5 bases at J, with 7 bases between. The sequence was collected from a woman in her twenties or thirties in good health. The sequenced sample was blood. V gene TRBV5-6 combines with J gene TRBJ1-1; D remains ambiguous. This CDR3 reads CASSFGNTEAFF. For the CDR3, the DNA is TGTGCCAGCAGCTTCGGGAATACTGAAGCTTTCTTT.